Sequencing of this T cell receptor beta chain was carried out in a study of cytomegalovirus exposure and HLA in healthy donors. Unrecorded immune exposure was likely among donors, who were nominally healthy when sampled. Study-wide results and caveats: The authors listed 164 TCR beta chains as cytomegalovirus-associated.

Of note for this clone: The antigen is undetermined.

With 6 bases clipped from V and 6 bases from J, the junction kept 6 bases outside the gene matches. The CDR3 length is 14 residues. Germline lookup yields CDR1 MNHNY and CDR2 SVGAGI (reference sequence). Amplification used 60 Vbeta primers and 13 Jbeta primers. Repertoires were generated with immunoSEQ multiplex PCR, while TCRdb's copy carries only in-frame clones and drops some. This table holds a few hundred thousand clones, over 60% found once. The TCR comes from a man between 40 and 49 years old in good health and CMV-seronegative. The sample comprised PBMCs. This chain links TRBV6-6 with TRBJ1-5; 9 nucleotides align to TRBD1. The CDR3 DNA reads TGTGCCAGCAGCCATGGACAGGGGAGTCAGCCCCAGCATTTT. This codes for CASSHGQGSQPQHF.